This TCR beta chain was captured in a study of control samples from healthy donors and cancer patients (dated by TCRdb to the early 2020s). Concerning this clone: The antigen it binds to is not known. The record has no base qualities; no much larger clone is one base away.

Spanning cysteine to phenylalanine, the CDR3 consists of 14 amino acids. The kept DNA is CDR3 alone, 42 bases in frame from the first base. The germline V gene sets CDR1 to MGHRA and CDR2 to YSYEKL. Trimming costs V 0 bases and J 6 bases, and their ends lie 9 bases apart. Library method: the immunoSEQ multiplex PCR assay. TCRdb's version of the immuneACCESS table is confined to in-frame rearrangements and falls short of the full clone set. An unresolved V gene accounts for under half of the shortfall where checked; the remainder is of unknown origin. In this sample the table shows about 160,000 clones, approximately 90% of which occur a single time. 0.65% to 0.85% of the sample lies in the top ten.

The origin of this receptor is a woman aged 25 to 39 in good health. This receptor chain uses TRBV4-1 and TRBJ1-5; a tentative D match to TRBD1 spans 5 bases. Source material: blood. The CDR3 corresponds to CASSQDRGGQPQHF. The sequenced DNA is TGCGCCAGCAGCCAAGATCGCGGGGGTCAGCCCCAGCATTTT.